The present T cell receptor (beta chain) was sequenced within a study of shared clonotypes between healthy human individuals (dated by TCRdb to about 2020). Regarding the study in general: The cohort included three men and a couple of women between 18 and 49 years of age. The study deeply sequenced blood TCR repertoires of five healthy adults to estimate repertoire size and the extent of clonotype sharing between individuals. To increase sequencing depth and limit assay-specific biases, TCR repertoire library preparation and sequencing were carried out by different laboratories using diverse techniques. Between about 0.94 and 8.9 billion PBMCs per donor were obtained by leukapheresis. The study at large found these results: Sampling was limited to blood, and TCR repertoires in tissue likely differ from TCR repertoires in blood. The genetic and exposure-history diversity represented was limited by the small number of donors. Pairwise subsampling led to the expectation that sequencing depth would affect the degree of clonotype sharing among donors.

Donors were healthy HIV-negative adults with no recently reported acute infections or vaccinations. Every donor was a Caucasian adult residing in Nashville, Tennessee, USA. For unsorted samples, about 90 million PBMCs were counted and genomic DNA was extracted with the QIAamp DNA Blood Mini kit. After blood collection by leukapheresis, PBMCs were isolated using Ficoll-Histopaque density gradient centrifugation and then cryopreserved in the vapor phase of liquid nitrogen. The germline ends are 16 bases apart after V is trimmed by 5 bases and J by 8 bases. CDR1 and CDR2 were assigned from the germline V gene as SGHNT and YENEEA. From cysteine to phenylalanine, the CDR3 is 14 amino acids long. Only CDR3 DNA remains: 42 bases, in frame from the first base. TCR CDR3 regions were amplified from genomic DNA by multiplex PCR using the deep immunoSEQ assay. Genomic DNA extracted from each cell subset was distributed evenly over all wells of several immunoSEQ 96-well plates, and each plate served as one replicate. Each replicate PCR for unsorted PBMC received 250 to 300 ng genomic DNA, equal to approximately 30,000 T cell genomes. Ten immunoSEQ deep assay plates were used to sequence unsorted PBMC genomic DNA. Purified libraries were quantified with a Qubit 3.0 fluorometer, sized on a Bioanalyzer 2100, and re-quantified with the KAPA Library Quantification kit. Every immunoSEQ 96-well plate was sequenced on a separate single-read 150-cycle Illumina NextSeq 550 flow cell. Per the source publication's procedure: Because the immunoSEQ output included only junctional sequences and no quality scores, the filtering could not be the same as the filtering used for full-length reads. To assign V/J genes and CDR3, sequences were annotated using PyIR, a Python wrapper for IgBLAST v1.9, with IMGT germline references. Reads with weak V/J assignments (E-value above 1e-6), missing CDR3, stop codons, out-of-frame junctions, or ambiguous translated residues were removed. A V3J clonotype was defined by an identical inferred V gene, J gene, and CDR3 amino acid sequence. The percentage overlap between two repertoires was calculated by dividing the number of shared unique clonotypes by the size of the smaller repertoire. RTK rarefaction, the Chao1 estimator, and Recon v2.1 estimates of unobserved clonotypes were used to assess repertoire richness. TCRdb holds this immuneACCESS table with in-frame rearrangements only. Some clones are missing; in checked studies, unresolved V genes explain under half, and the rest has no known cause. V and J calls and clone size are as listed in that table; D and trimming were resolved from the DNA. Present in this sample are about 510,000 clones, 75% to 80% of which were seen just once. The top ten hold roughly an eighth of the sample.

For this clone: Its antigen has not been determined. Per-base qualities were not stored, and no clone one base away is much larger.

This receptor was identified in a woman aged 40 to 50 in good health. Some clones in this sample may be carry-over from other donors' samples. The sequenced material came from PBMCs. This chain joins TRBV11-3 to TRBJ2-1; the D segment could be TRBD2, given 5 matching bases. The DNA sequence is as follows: TGTGCCAGCAGCGTACTCTCTAGCTCCGATGAGCAGTTCTTC. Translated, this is CASSVLSSSDEQFF.